Listed below are T cell receptor beta chains from one sample, sequenced in a study of T cells in localized non-small cell lung cancer. Generated by immunoSEQ multiplex PCR, the TCRdb table keeps only in-frame clones and is missing some. Among some 24,000 clones listed, around 88% were seen once. Sequencing used peripheral blood, obtained before any cancer treatment. The source of these receptors is a male donor at least 60 years old with stage II squamous cell lung carcinoma. CDR3s include the opening cysteine and the closing phenylalanine or tryptophan. The D gene is left open where the match is weak. Clone size is given for some rows only: seen once, a few or many times, or a class if the clone is expanded.

v_gene: TRBV19
d_gene: NA
abundance: NA
j_gene: TRBJ1-1
CDR3aa: CASSRHDWNTEAFF
CDR3nt: TGTGCCAGTAGTCGACACGATTGGAACACTGAAGCTTTCTTT

v_gene: TRBV9
d_gene: TRBD2
abundance: NA
j_gene: TRBJ2-2
CDR3aa: CASSVVPAGAANTGELFF
CDR3nt: TGTGCCAGCAGCGTAGTCCCAGCGGGGGCTGCGAACACCGGGGAGCTGTTTTTT

v_gene: TRBV5-5
d_gene: NA
abundance: NA
j_gene: TRBJ2-7
CDR3aa: CASSPGQGGHEQYF
CDR3nt: TGTGCCAGCAGCCCCGGGCAGGGAGGCCACGAGCAGTACTTC

v_gene: TRBV5-1
d_gene: TRBD1
abundance: NA
j_gene: TRBJ1-3
CDR3aa: CASSLEGTGSGNTIYF
CDR3nt: TGCGCCAGCAGCTTGGAGGGGACAGGCTCTGGAAACACCATATATTTT

v_gene: TRBV4-3
d_gene: TRBD1
abundance: NA
j_gene: TRBJ1-5
CDR3aa: CASSRATGNSNQPQHF
CDR3nt: TGCGCCAGCAGCCGAGCGACAGGGAATAGCAATCAGCCCCAGCATTTT

v_gene: TRBV9
d_gene: NA
abundance: NA
j_gene: TRBJ2-7
CDR3aa: CASSSPHDPYEQYF
CDR3nt: TGTGCCAGCAGCTCCCCCCATGACCCCTACGAGCAGTACTTC

v_gene: TRBV6-1
d_gene: NA
abundance: NA
j_gene: TRBJ1-5
CDR3aa: CASGPIQPQHF
CDR3nt: TGTGCCAGCGGCCCGATTCAGCCCCAGCATTTT

v_gene: TRBV7-8
d_gene: NA
abundance: NA
j_gene: TRBJ2-7
CDR3aa: CASSPRLHEQYF
CDR3nt: TGTGCCAGCAGCCCACGACTACACGAGCAGTACTTC

v_gene: TRBV5-6
d_gene: NA
abundance: NA
j_gene: TRBJ1-4
CDR3aa: CASSFRLSNEKLFF
CDR3nt: TGTGCCAGCAGCTTCCGGTTGTCAAATGAAAAACTGTTTTTT

v_gene: TRBV10-1
d_gene: NA
abundance: NA
j_gene: TRBJ1-6
CDR3aa: CASTGPRPYNSPLHF
CDR3nt: TGCGCCAGCACTGGTCCCAGGCCGTATAATTCACCCCTCCACTTT

v_gene: TRBV4-3
d_gene: NA
abundance: NA
j_gene: TRBJ2-3
CDR3aa: CASSTRGGTTDTQYF
CDR3nt: TGCGCCAGCAGCACAAGGGGCGGGACCACAGATACGCAGTATTTT

v_gene: TRBV7-8
d_gene: NA
abundance: NA
j_gene: TRBJ1-4
CDR3aa: CASSRIGGINEKLFF
CDR3nt: TGTGCCAGCAGCCGAATTGGGGGTATTAATGAAAAACTGTTTTTT

v_gene: TRBV30
d_gene: NA
abundance: NA
j_gene: TRBJ2-1
CDR3aa: CAWRRDPIMEQFF
CDR3nt: TGTGCCTGGAGGCGGGACCCAATTATGGAGCAGTTCTTC

v_gene: TRBV30
d_gene: NA
abundance: NA
j_gene: TRBJ1-5
CDR3aa: CAWSVDITGQPQHF
CDR3nt: TGTGCCTGGAGTGTAGACATTACGGGTCAGCCCCAGCATTTT

v_gene: TRBV7-2
d_gene: NA
abundance: NA
j_gene: TRBJ2-2
CDR3aa: CASSLAAGPNTGELFF
CDR3nt: TGTGCCAGCAGCTTAGCTGCGGGTCCGAACACCGGGGAGCTGTTTTTT

v_gene: TRBV5-4
d_gene: TRBD2
abundance: few
j_gene: TRBJ2-3
CDR3aa: CASSLSRGGPSVTQYF
CDR3nt: TGTGCCAGCAGCTTGAGCCGGGGGGGGCCCAGCGTTACGCAGTATTTT

v_gene: TRBV18
d_gene: TRBD1
abundance: NA
j_gene: TRBJ1-1
CDR3aa: CASSLRQGLMNTEAFF
CDR3nt: TGTGCCAGCTCACTGCGACAGGGACTAATGAACACTGAAGCTTTCTTT

v_gene: TRBV7-2
d_gene: TRBD2
abundance: NA
j_gene: TRBJ2-7
CDR3aa: CASSSWTSGVYEQYF
CDR3nt: TGTGCCAGCAGCTCGTGGACTAGCGGGGTCTACGAGCAGTACTTC

v_gene: TRBV4-1
d_gene: TRBD2
abundance: NA
j_gene: TRBJ2-7
CDR3aa: CASSLRLAGLSEQYF
CDR3nt: TGCGCCAGCAGCCTTCGACTAGCGGGGTTGAGCGAGCAGTACTTC

v_gene: TRBV6-4
d_gene: TRBD2
abundance: NA
j_gene: TRBJ2-1
CDR3aa: CAIRTSGADNEQFF
CDR3nt: TGTGCCATACGGACTAGCGGGGCTGACAATGAGCAGTTCTTC

v_gene: TRBV28
d_gene: NA
abundance: NA
j_gene: TRBJ1-5
CDR3aa: CASSTRARGNQPQHF
CDR3nt: TGTGCCAGCAGCACCAGGGCGCGTGGCAATCAGCCCCAGCATTTT

v_gene: TRBV9
d_gene: NA
abundance: NA
j_gene: TRBJ2-3
CDR3aa: CASSVGATSTDTQYF
CDR3nt: TGTGCCAGCAGCGTGGGTGCTACTAGCACAGATACGCAGTATTTT

v_gene: TRBV7-2
d_gene: NA
abundance: NA
j_gene: TRBJ2-1
CDR3aa: CASSPLGGSDNEQFF
CDR3nt: TGTGCCAGCAGCCCGCTTGGGGGTAGTGACAATGAGCAGTTCTTC

v_gene: TRBV28
d_gene: TRBD1
abundance: few
j_gene: TRBJ2-7
CDR3aa: CASSLPGTGTGYEQYF
CDR3nt: TGTGCCAGCAGTTTACCCGGGACAGGGACGGGCTACGAGCAGTACTTC

v_gene: TRBV19
d_gene: TRBD2
abundance: NA
j_gene: TRBJ2-2
CDR3aa: CASSMIRAGGPNTGELFF
CDR3nt: TGTGCCAGTAGTATGATTAGAGCGGGAGGGCCCAACACCGGGGAGCTGTTTTTT

v_gene: TRBV6-6
d_gene: NA
abundance: NA
j_gene: TRBJ1-2
CDR3aa: CASSPRQGGYTF
CDR3nt: TGTGCCAGCAGTCCTAGACAAGGTGGCTACACCTTC

v_gene: TRBV6-1
d_gene: TRBD1
abundance: NA
j_gene: TRBJ1-5
CDR3aa: CASRRGQVQPQHF
CDR3nt: TGTGCCAGCAGGCGGGGACAGGTCCAGCCCCAGCATTTT

v_gene: TRBV27
d_gene: TRBD2
abundance: NA
j_gene: TRBJ2-7
CDR3aa: CASSLGLAGGPEQYF
CDR3nt: TGTGCCAGCAGTTTAGGTCTAGCGGGAGGGCCCGAGCAGTACTTC

v_gene: TRBV18
d_gene: TRBD1
abundance: NA
j_gene: TRBJ1-1
CDR3aa: CASSPLRQGFYTEAFF
CDR3nt: TGTGCCAGCTCACCCCTTAGACAGGGCTTCTACACTGAAGCTTTCTTT

v_gene: TRBV5-1
d_gene: TRBD2
abundance: NA
j_gene: TRBJ2-1
CDR3aa: CASSGGSVGNEQFF
CDR3nt: TGCGCCAGCAGCGGCGGGAGTGTCGGCAATGAGCAGTTCTTC

v_gene: TRBV28
d_gene: NA
abundance: NA
j_gene: TRBJ1-2
CDR3aa: CASRVGVAGYTF
CDR3nt: TGTGCCAGCAGGGTCGGGGTGGCTGGCTACACCTTC

v_gene: TRBV4-3
d_gene: NA
abundance: NA
j_gene: TRBJ1-4
CDR3aa: CASSLGAVGDEKLFF
CDR3nt: TGCGCCAGCAGCCTGGGGGCTGTCGGTGATGAAAAACTGTTTTTT

v_gene: TRBV7-2
d_gene: TRBD2
abundance: NA
j_gene: TRBJ2-6
CDR3aa: CASSLAASGSGGANVLTF
CDR3nt: TGTGCCAGCAGCTTAGCGGCTAGCGGGAGTGGTGGGGCCAACGTCCTGACTTTC

v_gene: TRBV19
d_gene: TRBD1
abundance: once
j_gene: TRBJ1-4
CDR3aa: CASSTIPRQGGEKLFF
CDR3nt: TGTGCCAGTAGTACAATCCCCCGACAGGGTGGAGAAAAACTGTTTTTT

v_gene: TRBV19
d_gene: TRBD2
abundance: NA
j_gene: TRBJ2-5
CDR3aa: CASSPARSTSGVETQYF
CDR3nt: TGTGCCAGTAGTCCTGCCCGCAGTACTAGCGGGGTGGAGACCCAGTACTTC

v_gene: TRBV5-1
d_gene: NA
abundance: NA
j_gene: TRBJ1-6
CDR3aa: CASSKEGGDSPLHF
CDR3nt: TGCGCCAGCAGCAAAGAGGGAGGGGATTCACCCCTCCACTTT

v_gene: TRBV7-9
d_gene: TRBD2
abundance: NA
j_gene: TRBJ2-1
CDR3aa: CAGDTGLTSLNEQFF
CDR3nt: TGTGCCGGAGATACGGGACTAACGAGTCTGAATGAGCAGTTCTTC

v_gene: TRBV29-1
d_gene: NA
abundance: few
j_gene: TRBJ2-5
CDR3aa: CSGQAAPQETQYF
CDR3nt: TGCAGCGGCCAGGCGGCACCTCAAGAGACCCAGTACTTC

v_gene: TRBV10-3
d_gene: NA
abundance: NA
j_gene: TRBJ2-2
CDR3aa: CAISEMGSRNTGELFF
CDR3nt: TGTGCCATCAGTGAAATGGGGTCGAGGAACACCGGGGAGCTGTTTTTT

v_gene: TRBV19
d_gene: NA
abundance: once
j_gene: TRBJ2-1
CDR3aa: CASSSSHFTEQFF
CDR3nt: TGTGCCAGTAGTTCGAGCCATTTTACTGAGCAGTTCTTC

v_gene: TRBV6-6
d_gene: NA
abundance: once
j_gene: TRBJ2-6
CDR3aa: CASSMKQGTGANVLTF
CDR3nt: TGTGCCAGCAGTATGAAACAGGGTACGGGGGCCAACGTCCTGACTTTC

v_gene: TRBV6-5
d_gene: NA
abundance: NA
j_gene: TRBJ1-4
CDR3aa: CASSEKGRYFF
CDR3nt: TGTGCCAGCAGTGAGAAGGGACGGTATTTTTTT

v_gene: TRBV13
d_gene: TRBD1
abundance: NA
j_gene: TRBJ1-5
CDR3aa: CASSSGQGSNQPQHF
CDR3nt: TGTGCCAGCAGTTCGGGACAGGGTAGCAATCAGCCCCAGCATTTT

v_gene: TRBV19
d_gene: TRBD1
abundance: NA
j_gene: TRBJ1-5
CDR3aa: CASSTTGAAQPQHF
CDR3nt: TGTGCCAGTAGCACTACAGGGGCGGCTCAGCCCCAGCATTTT

v_gene: TRBV19
d_gene: TRBD1
abundance: NA
j_gene: TRBJ1-4
CDR3aa: CASKGQGSTNEKLFF
CDR3nt: TGTGCCAGTAAAGGACAGGGATCAACTAATGAAAAACTGTTTTTT

v_gene: TRBV4-2
d_gene: NA
abundance: few
j_gene: TRBJ1-5
CDR3aa: CASSQETGNQPQHF
CDR3nt: TGTGCCAGCAGCCAAGAGACAGGCAATCAGCCCCAGCATTTT

v_gene: TRBV6-1
d_gene: NA
abundance: NA
j_gene: TRBJ1-3
CDR3aa: CASSEGELYSSGNTIYF
CDR3nt: TGTGCCAGCAGTGAAGGGGAGCTATACTCCTCTGGAAACACCATATATTTT

v_gene: TRBV19
d_gene: NA
abundance: once
j_gene: TRBJ1-1
CDR3aa: CASTAFQTQNTEAFF
CDR3nt: TGTGCCAGTACCGCCTTTCAGACACAAAACACTGAAGCTTTCTTT

v_gene: TRBV14
d_gene: NA
abundance: once
j_gene: TRBJ1-2
CDR3aa: CASSQRLTAESYTF
CDR3nt: TGTGCCAGCAGCCAAAGGCTAACTGCGGAAAGCTACACCTTC

v_gene: TRBV7-9
d_gene: NA
abundance: few
j_gene: TRBJ1-2
CDR3aa: CASSLSPSTGGYTF
CDR3nt: TGTGCCAGCAGCTTATCTCCCTCGACAGGCGGCTACACCTTC

v_gene: TRBV7-9
d_gene: NA
abundance: NA
j_gene: TRBJ2-3
CDR3aa: CASRGSGDTQYF
CDR3nt: TGTGCCAGCAGAGGAAGTGGTGATACGCAGTATTTT

v_gene: TRBV5-1
d_gene: TRBD1
abundance: once
j_gene: TRBJ2-1
CDR3aa: CASSLGSGGAAREQFF
CDR3nt: TGCGCCAGCAGCTTGGGCTCAGGGGGCGCAGCCCGTGAGCAGTTCTTC

v_gene: TRBV29-1
d_gene: NA
abundance: NA
j_gene: TRBJ2-7
CDR3aa: CSVEGLGEQYF
CDR3nt: TGCAGCGTTGAAGGTCTGGGCGAGCAGTACTTC

v_gene: TRBV2
d_gene: NA
abundance: NA
j_gene: TRBJ1-1
CDR3aa: CASSRGVNTEAFF
CDR3nt: TGTGCCAGCAGTCGTGGGGTGAACACTGAAGCTTTCTTT

v_gene: TRBV6-1
d_gene: TRBD1
abundance: NA
j_gene: TRBJ1-1
CDR3aa: CASSTRQGGTEAFF
CDR3nt: TGTGCCAGCAGTACCCGACAGGGGGGGACTGAAGCTTTCTTT

v_gene: TRBV7-2
d_gene: NA
abundance: NA
j_gene: TRBJ2-2
CDR3aa: CASSLGVNTGELFF
CDR3nt: TGTGCCAGCAGCTTAGGAGTGAACACCGGGGAGCTGTTTTTT

v_gene: TRBV19
d_gene: TRBD2
abundance: NA
j_gene: TRBJ2-5
CDR3aa: CASTTTGGETQYF
CDR3nt: TGTGCCAGTACCACTACCGGGGGGGAGACCCAGTACTTC

v_gene: TRBV7-2
d_gene: NA
abundance: NA
j_gene: TRBJ2-1
CDR3aa: CASSFMVVGNEQFF
CDR3nt: TGTGCCAGCAGCTTTATGGTTGTAGGAAATGAGCAGTTCTTC

v_gene: TRBV12-5
d_gene: TRBD1
abundance: few
j_gene: TRBJ1-1
CDR3aa: CASTQGETGKAFF
CDR3nt: TGTGCTAGTACCCAAGGTGAGACAGGGAAAGCTTTCTTT